This TCR beta chain was sequenced for a study of T-cell reconstitution after alpha-beta-depleted transplantation in children. Preparation of the TCRbeta library involved a method that used unique molecular identifiers. TCRdb re-derived calls from the PCR reads in MiXCR, one entry per CDR3 protein. The repertoire holds about 540,000 distinct CDR3 sequences, with about a sixth as singletons. CDR3 length: 12 residues. V was trimmed by 6 bases and J by 6 bases, leaving 10 bases between them. CDR1 is MNHNS and CDR2 is SASEGT in the germline V gene. The source material was PBMCs from the stem cell graft donor, sampled from the stem cell graft. V gene TRBV6-1 combines with J gene TRBJ2-3, with unresolved D. The receptor comes from a human donor who donated a stem cell graft to a child with acute lymphoblastic leukemia. The chain's CDR3 is CASRGFGDTQYF. The CDR3 region has the DNA TGTGCCAGCAGAGGTTTTGGGGATACGCAGTATTTT.